This TCR beta chain is from a study of post-analysis software for immune sequencing data. Incorporated into the TCR beta cDNA libraries were unique molecular identifiers, which served to reduce PCR and sequencing biases. TCRdb analysed the PCR reads with MiXCR anew, one entry per CDR3 protein. The repertoire holds some 500,000 distinct CDR3 sequences, with roughly 45% as singletons. This receptor was obtained from a girl aged 10-17 years with multiple sclerosis. Material for sequencing was blood.

CDR3 sequence: CASRTTDSTDTQYF. The CDR3 coding sequence is TGTGCCAGCAGGACGACGGACAGCACAGATACGCAGTATTTT. The chain is built from TRBV6-5 and TRBJ2-3; the D is unclear. V dropped 6 bases and J dropped 0 bases, with 10 bases sitting between them. The CDR3 totals 14 residues. The V gene's germline CDR1 is MNHEY and CDR2 SVGAGI.